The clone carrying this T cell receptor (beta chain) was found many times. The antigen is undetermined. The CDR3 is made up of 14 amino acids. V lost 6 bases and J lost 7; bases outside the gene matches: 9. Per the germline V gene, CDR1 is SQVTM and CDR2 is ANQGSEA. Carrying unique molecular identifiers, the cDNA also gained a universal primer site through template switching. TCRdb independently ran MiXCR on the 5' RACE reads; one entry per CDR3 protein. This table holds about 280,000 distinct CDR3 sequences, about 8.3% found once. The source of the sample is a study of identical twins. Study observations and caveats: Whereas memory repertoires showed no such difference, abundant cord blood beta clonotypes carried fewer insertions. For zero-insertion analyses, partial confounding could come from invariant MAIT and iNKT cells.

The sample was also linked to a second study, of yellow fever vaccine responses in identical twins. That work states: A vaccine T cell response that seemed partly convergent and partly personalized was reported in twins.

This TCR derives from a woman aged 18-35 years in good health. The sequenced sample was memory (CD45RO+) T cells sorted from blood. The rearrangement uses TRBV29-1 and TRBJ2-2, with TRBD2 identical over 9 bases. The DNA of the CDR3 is TGCAGCGTGACCGTAGCGGGAGTCTTCGGGGAGCTGTTTTTT. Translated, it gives CSVTVAGVFGELFF.